Each of the 15 T cell receptor beta chains below was sequenced from the same sample in a study of cytomegalovirus exposure and HLA in healthy donors. Both 60 Vbeta primers and 13 Jbeta primers went into the PCR. Sequencing was performed with immunoSEQ multiplex PCR; in TCRdb, only in-frame clones are kept and a portion is missing. The data show approximately 200,000 clones, with around 77% seen just once and about 2.1% held by the top ten. The sequenced sample consisted of PBMCs. The receptors derive from a man aged 25-40 years in good health and CMV-seronegative.

This chain joins TRBV9 and TRBJ2-2, with TRBD2 matching 13 bases. V dropped 0 bases and J dropped 4; count of bases not matched to a gene: 12. The CDR3 is made up of 20 amino acids. Germline assignment: CDR1 SGDLS and CDR2 YYNGEE. The CDR3 DNA reads as TGTGCCAGCAGCGTAGGGCTCGGGACTAGCGGGATGGGGAGCACCGGGGAGCTGTTTTTT. This encodes CASSVGLGTSGMGSTGELFF.

The chain is built from TRBV7-9 and TRBJ2-1; D is possibly TRBD1 (5 bases). V gave up 4 bases and J gave up 6 bases, with 19 bases separating them. CDR1 and CDR2 from the germline V gene are SEHNR and FQNEAQ (reference sequence). The CDR3 length is 16 residues. CDR3 region: CASSSGMVSRLNEQFF. The DNA of the CDR3 is TGTGCCAGCAGCTCAGGGATGGTCTCGCGACTCAATGAGCAGTTCTTC.

The chain links TRBV5-4 to TRBJ2-5, with 7 bases identical to TRBD2. V shed 4 bases and J 2 bases; nucleotides not matched to a gene: 8. The germline V gene encodes CDR1 SGHNT and CDR2 YYREEE (reference sequence). This CDR3 has 15 amino acids. This CDR3 is CASSPVGSGQETQYF. The CDR3 DNA reads as TGTGCCAGCAGCCCCGTTGGTAGCGGGCAAGAGACCCAGTACTTC.

The chain uses TRBV11-2 and TRBJ2-5; no clear D gene. The V end was cut by 5 bases, the J end by 7 bases, with 20 bases between. This CDR3 comprises 15 residues. CDR1 and CDR2 from the germline V gene are SGHAT and FQNNGV. For the CDR3, the DNA is TGTGCCAGCAGCCCTGGCCTTGACACCTTAGGGACCCAGTACTTC. Its translation is CASSPGLDTLGTQYF. Supplemented by reference TRBV11-2 and TRBJ2-5, the full variable domain reads EAGVAQSPRYKIIEKRQSVAFWCNPISGHATLYWYQQILGQGPKLLIQFQNNGVVDDSQLPKDRFSAERLKGVDSTLKIQPAKLEDSAVYLCASSPGLDTLGTQYFGPGTRLLVL.

The chain recombines TRBV7-9 with TRBJ2-5; 9 nucleotides line up with TRBD2. In germline, CDR1 is SEHNR, CDR2 FQNEAQ (reference sequence). Trimming removed 5 bases from V and 3 bases from J; junction bases left unmatched: 13. This CDR3 is 17 amino acids long. The CDR3, as DNA: TGTGCCAGCAGCCCCAAGGGACTAGCCGTGGGGGAAGAGACCCAGTACTTC. This codes for CASSPKGLAVGEETQYF.

The V gene is TRBV10-1, the J gene TRBJ1-1; unclear D gene. The CDR3 has 13 residues. Germline V gene sequence: CDR1 WNHNN, CDR2 SYGVQD (reference sequence). V lost 7 bases and J lost 0, with 9 bases in between. CDR3 sequence reads: CASMRNLNTEAFF. The CDR3 nucleotides are TGCGCCAGCATGAGGAACCTGAACACTGAAGCTTTCTTT.

The chain uses TRBV7-9 and TRBJ2-5, with 7 positions matching TRBD1. The J call may be faulty, since TRBJ2-7 better matches the DNA end. CDR3 size: 14 residues. Germline loops: CDR1 SEHNR, CDR2 FQNEAQ (reference sequence). The CDR3 sequence is CASSVRGYSYEQYF. The CDR3 DNA reads as TGTGCCAGCAGCGTCAGGGGGTACTCCTACGAGCAGTACTTC.

The chain is built from TRBV5-4 and TRBJ1-1; 7 bases match TRBD1. V lost 0 bases to trimming and J lost 4 bases; unmatched junction nucleotides: 6. The CDR3 covers 15 residues. Germline-derived CDR1 and CDR2 are SGHNT and YYREEE (reference sequence). As DNA, the CDR3 is TGTGCCAGCAGCTTGGCCCCGACAGGGTCCACTGAAGCTTTCTTT. Translation gives CASSLAPTGSTEAFF.

The V gene is TRBV6-5, the J gene TRBJ2-2, with 7 bases identical to TRBD1. Germline loops: CDR1 MNHEY, CDR2 SVGAGI. V gave up 5 bases and J gave up 5 bases; unmatched junction bases: 5. There are 14 residues in the CDR3. CDR3 coding DNA: TGTGCCAGCAGTGGCACAGGGGTAACCGGGGAGCTGTTTTTT. This gives the protein CASSGTGVTGELFF.

This chain connects TRBV6-6 to TRBJ2-7; 7 bases fit TRBD2. With 6 bases clipped from V and 7 bases from J, the junction kept 15 bases outside the gene matches. The CDR3 contains 15 residues. CDR1 and CDR2 (germline): MNHNY, SVGAGI (reference sequence). The CDR3: CASSLPGTTPTEQYF. The CDR3 nucleotides read TGTGCCAGCAGCCTTCCCGGGACTACGCCTACGGAGCAGTACTTC.

This chain links TRBV14 with TRBJ1-1; weak D call: TRBD1 (5 bases). This CDR3 comprises 13 residues. The V gene lost 3 bases and the J gene lost 10 bases, with 15 bases spanning the gap. CDR1 and CDR2 (germline): SGHDN, FVKESK. The CDR3 here is CASSQFSRDGAFF. The CDR3 DNA reads as TGTGCCAGCAGCCAGTTTTCCAGGGATGGAGCTTTCTTT.

The chain links TRBV19 to TRBJ1-1; no definite D call. CDR1 is LNHDA and CDR2 is SQIVND in the germline V gene (reference sequence). This CDR3 region has 13 residues. The V end lost 6 bases, the J end lost 3 bases, and 11 bases lay between the germline ends. The chain's CDR3 is CASRRSGDTEAFF. The CDR3 nucleotides read TGTGCCAGTAGACGCAGCGGGGACACTGAAGCTTTCTTT.

V and J are TRBV5-4 and TRBJ2-1; D is possibly TRBD2 (6 bases). Germline lookup yields CDR1 SGHNT and CDR2 YYREEE (reference sequence). CDR3 length equals 15 residues. Trimming removed 0 bases from V and 5 bases from J, with 12 bases in between. CDR3 loop: CASSLVAGIHNEQFF. For the CDR3, the DNA is TGTGCCAGCAGCTTGGTCGCGGGAATCCACAATGAGCAGTTCTTC.

This chain connects TRBV6-1 to TRBJ2-7; 9 bases match TRBD2. The trim removed 6 bases at V and 6 bases at J, leaving 12 bases unmatched. Looked up from germline, CDR1 is MNHNS and CDR2 is SASEGT. The CDR3 has 15 residues. The CDR3 DNA is TGTGCCAGCAGGGGAGGCGGGGGGGGCAAGGGCGAGCAGTACTTC. Amino acid sequence: CASRGGGGGKGEQYF.

This clone ranks as medium-sized (0.01 to 0.1%). The chain joins TRBV5-1 to TRBJ1-1; D not resolved. Per the germline V gene, CDR1 is SGHRS and CDR2 is YFSETQ. The CDR3 runs to 14 residues. V was clipped by 1 base and J by 0 bases, with 7 bases between them. The CDR3 coding sequence is TGCGCCAGCAGCTTGTTAGTACTGAACACTGAAGCTTTCTTT. This sequence encodes CASSLLVLNTEAFF.